These 5 T cell receptor beta chains share one sample of origin, sequenced in a study of response to subunit inactivated influenza vaccine. TCRdb recomputed calls from the RT-PCR reads with MiXCR, one row per CDR3 protein. The data show about 700,000 distinct CDR3 sequences, with approximately 14% seen just once and less than 9% held by the top ten. The sequenced sample was PBMCs from blood, obtained around 15 days before vaccination. The receptors stem from a man between 45 and 60 years old who received an inactivated influenza vaccine.

DNA for the CDR3: TGTGCCAGCTCACCGCAACTTCCGGGACTAGCGGGCTCCTACGAGCAGTACTTC. It translates to CASSPQLPGLAGSYEQYF. The chain uses TRBV18 and TRBJ2-7; TRBD2 agrees at 12 bases. V gave up 3 bases and J gave up 0 bases; unmatched junction bases: 9. Germline values: CDR1 KGHSH, CDR2 LQKENI. The CDR3 length is 18 residues.

The rearrangement uses TRBV5-1 and TRBJ2-7; 8 bases agree with TRBD1. V lost 0 bases to trimming and J lost 9 bases; unmatched junction nucleotides: 8. This CDR3 is 14 amino acids long. Germline CDR1 SGHRS, CDR2 YFSETQ. The CDR3 loop reads CASSLAGQGERQYF. The CDR3 DNA sequence: TGCGCCAGCAGCTTGGCCGGACAGGGTGAGAGGCAGTACTTC. Full variable domain (rest looked up from reference TRBV5-1 and TRBJ2-7): KAGVTQTPRYLIKTRGQQVTLSCSPISGHRSVSWYQQTPGQGLQFLFEYFSETQRNKGNFPGRFSGRQFSNSRSEMNVSTLELGDSALYLCASSLAGQGERQYFGPGTRLTVT.

This clonotype was counted many times. The V and J genes are TRBV24-1 and TRBJ2-1; 7 positions match TRBD2. The germline V gene has CDR1 KGHDR and CDR2 SFDVKD. J lost 7 bases, V lost 3 bases, and 11 bases had no gene match. This CDR3 region has 16 residues. The CDR3 DNA is TGTGCCACCAGTGATCTCGGGGAGGGTAGTGGGAATGAGCAGTTCTTC. Its protein is CATSDLGEGSGNEQFF.

This chain links TRBV5-1 with TRBJ2-1; TRBD2 agrees at 12 bases. This CDR3 is 19 amino acids long. CDR1 and CDR2 from the germline V gene are SGHRS and YFSETQ. V shed 3 bases, J shed 8 bases, and the junction held 18 bases outside the gene matches. CDR3 amino acids: CASSYGAVSTSGSEHEQFF. The CDR3 DNA reads as TGCGCCAGCAGCTACGGGGCTGTTTCGACTAGCGGGAGTGAACATGAGCAGTTCTTC.

This clonotype was found a few times. J is TRBJ2-5 and V is TRBV27, with 14 bases lining up with TRBD2. Germline V gene sequence: CDR1 MNHEY, CDR2 SMNVEV (reference sequence). This CDR3 has 16 residues. J lost 0 bases, V lost 6 bases, and 3 bases had no gene match. CDR3 in DNA: TGTGCCAGCAGGACTAGCGGGGGGGAGTACCAAGAGACCCAGTACTTC. This sequence encodes CASRTSGGEYQETQYF.